A single sample gave rise to the 6 T cell receptor beta chains below, sequenced in a study of blood T cell repertoires in COVID-19. Some clones are missing from TCRdb's copy, which holds only in-frame ones; the method was immunoSEQ multiplex PCR. The sample includes some 400,000 clones, roughly 80% of them seen just once. The sample comprised peripheral blood. The origin of the receptors is a human donor with acute or convalescent COVID-19. The donor label of this sample is uncertain.

The V gene is TRBV5-4, the J gene TRBJ2-3; 10 bases agree with TRBD2. V trimming: 0 bases; J trimming: 3 bases; junction bases outside the gene matches: 16. From germline, CDR1 is SGHNT and CDR2 YYREEE (reference sequence). The CDR3 has 20 residues. CDR3 region: CASSLAGFRIAGGRTDTQYF. The CDR3 DNA reads TGTGCCAGCAGCTTGGCCGGTTTTAGAATAGCGGGGGGCCGGACAGATACGCAGTATTTT.

CDR3 in DNA: TGTGCCAGTAGTATAGTCCCAAATCAGCCCCAGCATTTT. Translating it yields CASSIVPNQPQHF. The chain carries TRBV19 and TRBJ1-5; D uncertain. In germline, CDR1 is LNHDA, CDR2 SQIVND (reference sequence). CDR3 length: 13 amino acids. Trimming pared 1 base from V and 4 bases from J, leaving 5 bases between.

V and J are TRBV2 and TRBJ1-6; 9 bases match TRBD1. CDR1 and CDR2 from the germline V gene are SNHLY and FYNNEI. The CDR3 has 14 amino acids. V was clipped by 5 bases and J by 11 bases; unmatched bases: 7. CDR3 coding DNA: TGTGCCAGCAGTTCCACAGGGGGCAGGACACCCCTCCACTTT. It translates to CASSSTGGRTPLHF.

V and J are TRBV16 and TRBJ2-2; TRBD1 matches at 7 bases. Looked up from germline, CDR1 is KGHSY and CDR2 is FQNENV. The CDR3 extends over 17 amino acids. After removal of 1 base from V and 2 bases from J, the junction contained 7 bases not matched to a gene. CDR3 bases: TGTGCCAGCAGCCAATTCGGGACAGTCACAAACACCGGGGAGCTGTTTTTT. Residues: CASSQFGTVTNTGELFF.

This clone has a handful of counts. CDR3 protein: CAWRSTGGETQYF. The DNA of the CDR3 is TGTGCCTGGAGATCTACAGGGGGAGAGACCCAGTACTTC. This rearrangement joins TRBV30 to TRBJ2-5; 8 bases agree with TRBD1. V was clipped by 3 bases and J by 4 bases; unmatched bases: 4. This CDR3 has 13 amino acids. Germline lookup yields CDR1 GTSNPN and CDR2 SVGIG (reference sequence).

The genes are TRBV7-6 and TRBJ1-1; no clear D. V was trimmed by 5 bases and J by 6 bases, leaving 22 bases between them. Looked up from germline, CDR1 is SGHVS and CDR2 is FNYEAQ. The CDR3 loop spans 16 amino acids. The CDR3 DNA is TGTGCCAGCAGCCAGCTGGCGGGATGGTTAAACTCTGAAGCTTTCTTT. The encoded protein is CASSQLAGWLNSEAFF.